The TCR beta chain described here comes from a study of T cells in Graves' hyperthyroidism and ophthalmopathy. Many counts were recorded for this clonotype. From germline, CDR1 is SGHTA and CDR2 FQGTGA. The CDR3 sequence is 15 residues long. The junction had 4 bases not matched to a gene; V was cut back by 3 bases and J by 6 bases. What was amplified from RNA transcripts were TCR beta CDR3 regions. With the HTBI primer set, the TCR CDR3 went through a first round of RT-PCR. MiXCR, run by TCRdb on the multiplex PCR reads, gives a single entry per CDR3 protein. The data hold 650,000 to 700,000 distinct CDR3 sequences, with 17% observed a single time.

The TCR originated in a man in his forties or fifties with Graves' hyperthyroidism. The sample was blood. V is TRBV7-3 and J is TRBJ2-3; 12 bases fit TRBD2. CDR3 DNA sequence: TGTGCCAGCAGCTTGACTAGCGGGAGTTTGGATACGCAGTATTTT. Its translation is CASSLTSGSLDTQYF.